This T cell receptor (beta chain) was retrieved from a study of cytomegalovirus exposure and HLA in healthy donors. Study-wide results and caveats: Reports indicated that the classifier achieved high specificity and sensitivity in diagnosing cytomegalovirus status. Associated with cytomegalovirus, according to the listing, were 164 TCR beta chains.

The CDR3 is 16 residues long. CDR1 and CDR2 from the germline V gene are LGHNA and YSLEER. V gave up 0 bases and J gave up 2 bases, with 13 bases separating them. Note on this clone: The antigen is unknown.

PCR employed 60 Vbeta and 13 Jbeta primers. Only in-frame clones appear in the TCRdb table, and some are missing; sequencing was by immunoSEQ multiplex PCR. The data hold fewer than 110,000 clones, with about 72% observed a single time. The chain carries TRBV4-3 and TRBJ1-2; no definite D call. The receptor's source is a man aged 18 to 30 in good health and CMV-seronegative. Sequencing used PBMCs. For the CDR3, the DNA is TGCGCCAGCAGCCAAGAAGGTGGAAGCGCAAACTATGGCTACACCTTC. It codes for CASSQEGGSANYGYTF.